This T cell receptor beta chain is drawn from a study of cytomegalovirus exposure and HLA in healthy donors. PCR amplification relied on 60 Vbeta primers (plus 13 Jbeta primers). Clones were sequenced by immunoSEQ multiplex PCR, and TCRdb holds only the in-frame ones, with some missing. Found here are roughly 130,000 clones, about 80% of them singletons; the top ten hold roughly 5%. The germline CDR1 and CDR2 sequences are MNHEY and SVGAGI. The CDR3 sequence is 13 residues long. The V and J ends lost 10 bases and 0 bases respectively, with 11 bases between them. The sample taken for sequencing was PBMCs. The chain employs TRBV6-5 and TRBJ2-3; D is perhaps TRBD2 (5 bases). The receptor's source is a man younger than 40 in good health and CMV-seronegative. The CDR3: CATRRGSTDTQYF. The CDR3 coding sequence is TGTGCCACCCGCCGGGGAAGCACAGATACGCAGTATTTT.